This T cell receptor (beta chain) was retrieved from a study of T-cell reconstitution after alpha-beta-depleted transplantation in children. Study-wide points: TCRbeta diversity was high at day 60 in some patients (a result of surviving recipient T cells and thymic progenitors).

The TCRbeta library incorporated unique molecular identifiers. TCRdb re-called the PCR reads through MiXCR, storing one row per CDR3 protein. This sample yields some 120,000 distinct CDR3 sequences, of which around a tenth are seen a single time; less than 25% belongs to the top ten. This clonotype has just a few counts. Its antigen is undetermined. Germline V CDR1 and CDR2: SGHKS, YYEKEE (reference sequence). Trimming left V 4 bases short and J 0 bases short, with 7 bases between. The CDR3 has 13 amino acids. The source was PBMCs, mostly from graft donor cells, collected 180 days after TCRalphabeta/CD19-depleted stem cell transplant. The chain links TRBV5-5 to TRBJ1-1, with a weak D call TRBD1 (5 bases). The clonotype comes from a girl less than two years old who had a stem cell transplant for combined immunodeficiency, so the T cells may come from the graft donor. CDR3 in amino acids: CASSMTVNTEAFF. CDR3 DNA: TGTGCCAGCAGCATGACAGTGAACACTGAAGCTTTCTTT.